Here is one TCR beta chain with its context. The target antigen is unknown. After removal of 0 bases from V and 5 bases from J, the junction contained 5 bases not matched to a gene. This CDR3 is 15 amino acids long. From germline, CDR1 is SGHAT and CDR2 FQNNGV. The source of the sample is a study of metastatic and nonmetastatic thyroid tumors. Study overall: For malignant and benign thyroid patients, tumor or nodule tissue and blood were the sources whose repertoires were compared.

Source study methods: A papillary thyroid cancer distant-metastasis classifier was built from CDR3 differences across clinicopathological groups. TCRdb reanalyzed the PCR reads via MiXCR. The V and J calls come from TCRdb's annotation, not from the publication. The table lists about 28,000 clones, 15% to 20% of them singletons. No patient received treatment before thyroid surgery. Study-level findings and limits: In both blood and tumor samples, TCR beta diversity was reported significantly higher for malignant than benign nodules.

This chain connects TRBV11-2 to TRBJ1-1; 8 nucleotides align to TRBD1. The source of this sequence is a female donor with papillary thyroid cancer or a benign thyroid nodule (not recorded which). Some clones in this sample may be carry-over from other donors' samples. Sequencing was performed on blood. The CDR3 region is CASSLDWTGMTEAFF. DNA for the CDR3: TGTGCCAGCAGCTTAGACTGGACAGGGATGACTGAAGCTTTCTTT. The complete variable domain, with remaining parts taken from reference TRBV11-2 and TRBJ1-1, reads EAGVAQSPRYKIIEKRQSVAFWCNPISGHATLYWYQQILGQGPKLLIQFQNNGVVDDSQLPKDRFSAERLKGVDSTLKIQPAKLEDSAVYLCASSLDWTGMTEAFFGQGTRLTVV.